The present T cell receptor beta chain was sequenced within a study of T cell responses to AZD1222 COVID-19 vaccine. Study findings and constraints: With dominance at 160-218 and 743-854, vaccine-associated CD4 TCRs spanned spike. Reports say nearly half of spike-specific TCRs go after unmutated variant regions.

V lost 0 bases to trimming and J lost 4 bases, with 15 bases between them. The CDR3 loop spans 16 amino acids. Germline values: CDR1 MGHRA, CDR2 YSYEKL. In the case of this clone: Its specificity is not known.

TCRdb's copy holds only in-frame clones and misses some; the assay was immunoSEQ multiplex PCR. Among roughly 170,000 clones, approximately 94% were seen once, and the ten largest hold roughly 1.5%. Both about-4-week and about-12-week second-dose recipients were combined. The material was peripheral blood, obtained 28 days after the second AZD1222 dose. The clonotype comes from an adult who received the AZD1222 COVID-19 vaccine. The V call is TRBV4-1, the J call TRBJ1-2; D gene ambiguous. CDR3 coding DNA: TGCGCCAGCAGCCAAGATGGAATGCAGGACCTCTATGGCTACACCTTC. This encodes CASSQDGMQDLYGYTF.